These 2 T cell receptor beta chains came from one sample sequenced in a study of blood T cells in healthy people across ages. A second PCR of roughly 7 to 11 cycles used a sample-barcoded 5' primer and a J-beta primer mix. TCRdb re-derived calls from the 5' RACE reads in MiXCR, one entry per CDR3 protein. Among fewer than 2,000,000 distinct CDR3 sequences, roughly a third were seen once, and the ten largest hold 11%. The specimen was blood. These receptors were collected from a woman aged 30 to 39 in good health.

As concerns this clonotype: The junction departs from germline at one end; a sequencing error may be responsible. The chain recombines TRBV5-6 with TRBJ2-1; 7 positions agree with TRBD2. The germline gives CDR1 SGHDT, CDR2 YYEEEE. CDR3 size: 16 residues. The chain's CDR3 is CASSLKRGRSLNGQFF. For the CDR3, the DNA is TGTGCCAGCAGCTTGAAACGCGGGAGAAGTCTCAATGGGCAGTTCTTC.

The V gene is TRBV12-3 or TRBV12-4, the J gene TRBJ1-2; weak D call: TRBD1 (5 bases). Trimming left V 1 base short and J 8 bases short, with 14 bases between. The CDR3 is 14 residues long. CDR3 in amino acids: CASSLGSGRGGYTF. The CDR3 bases are TGTGCCAGCAGTTTAGGTTCGGGGCGCGGGGGCTACACCTTC.